This T cell receptor (beta chain) was identified in a study of blood T cells in healthy people across ages (dated by TCRdb to 2013 to 2016). Turning to the overall study: Template switching captured roughly one uniquely barcoded TCR beta cDNA molecule per two T cells in model experiments. Age-related changes in TCR beta repertoire diversity were measured in the study by deep sequencing normalized with unique cDNA molecular identifiers. Four age groups were formed from the donors: young (average approximately 17 years), middle-aged (approximately 42), aged (under 70) and long-lived (around 82). Donors of different ages were randomly distributed across sequencing lanes to avoid experimental bias. The study analyzed two additional independent replicas of 1 million unique cDNA reads from the same blood draw for two donors, one aged 18 to 30 and one aged 80 or older. The investigation overall reported the following: Bulk unsorted PBMC profiling prevented conclusive comparison of naive and antigen-experienced compartments. The long-lived group showed more naive CD4+ T cells, fewer expanded clones and increased TCR diversity than the aged group, suggesting age selection. The CMV infection status of donors was not known, potentially confounding age-related changes in expanded clonotypes. Estimates of total diversity based on one million sequenced T cells were considered lower bounds and underestimates. There was a strong correlation between observed TCR beta diversity and the percentage of naive T cells measured by flow cytometry. As age increased, observed TCR beta diversity per million T cells dropped in a roughly linear way, and a significant reduction was already evident by age around 41.

Turning to this clonotype: It has no known antigen specificity. There are no base qualities to consult, and no much larger clone falls within one base.

The protocol used for the library was 5' RACE. The sequencing machine was an Illumina HiSeq 2500. A second PCR of roughly 7 to 11 cycles was performed with a sample-barcoded 5' primer and a J-beta primer mix. A template-switch 5' adaptor carrying 12 random nucleotides introduced a unique molecular identifier onto each TCR beta cDNA molecule. Each sample yielded at least 3 million CDR3-containing paired-end reads. All of the RNA was converted into first-strand cDNA using the Mint cDNA synthesis kit, with a TRBC-specific oligonucleotide serving as the primer. Following uracil-DNA glycosylase treatment, all cDNA underwent a first 18-cycle PCR with the universal primers M1SS and BC2_uni_R. Turning to the authors' computational methods: Each sample was normalized by randomly selecting 1 million high-quality reads, each carrying a distinct molecular identifier. Instead of being binned into consensus sequences, reads that shared molecular identifiers were thrown out. CDR3 identification, clonotype clustering and error correction used MiTCR with a Q25 quality threshold and the strictest error-elimination algorithm. A nonparametric unseen species model with Euler transformation was used to estimate lower-bound total TCR beta diversity. TCRdb reanalyzed the raw reads on its own, using fastp at Q25 for trimming and MiXCR for clone calling, and kept in-frame beta chains. When rows share a CDR3 protein, they turn into one entry using the most common DNA and genes. TCRdb assigned the V and J calls; the authors' analysis was not used. The sample records about a million distinct CDR3 sequences, about 53% of which are singletons. The biggest ten clones account for around 21% of the sample.

V was cut back by 5 bases and J by 0 bases, leaving a gap of 18 bases between them. The CDR3, cysteine through phenylalanine, is 17 amino acids long. CDR3 DNA is the only sequence kept; it has 51 bases, read in frame from the first base. The germline V gene sets CDR1 to SGHVS and CDR2 to FQNEAQ. Donors were 35 to 40 systemically healthy Caucasian individuals from Russia aged roughly 6 to 95 years. Each donor gave around 9.8 milliliters of peripheral blood, collected into EDTA-treated Vacutainer tubes. Ficoll-Paque density-gradient centrifugation was used to isolate PBMCs, with at least 7 million per sample. Total RNA was extracted from PBMCs with Trizol reagent, with at least 6 micrograms obtained per sample. For every donor, flow cytometry on a PBMC aliquot measured the percentage of naive CD45RAhigh/CD27high T cells.

The source of this sequence is an older woman in good health. Sequenced sample: blood. This chain joins TRBV7-8 to TRBJ2-3, and possibly TRBD2, on 6 matching bases. Here is the DNA: TGTGCCAGCAGCCGCTGGCTAGCGAGTGCTAGCACAGATACGCAGTATTTT. The resulting protein is CASSRWLASASTDTQYF.